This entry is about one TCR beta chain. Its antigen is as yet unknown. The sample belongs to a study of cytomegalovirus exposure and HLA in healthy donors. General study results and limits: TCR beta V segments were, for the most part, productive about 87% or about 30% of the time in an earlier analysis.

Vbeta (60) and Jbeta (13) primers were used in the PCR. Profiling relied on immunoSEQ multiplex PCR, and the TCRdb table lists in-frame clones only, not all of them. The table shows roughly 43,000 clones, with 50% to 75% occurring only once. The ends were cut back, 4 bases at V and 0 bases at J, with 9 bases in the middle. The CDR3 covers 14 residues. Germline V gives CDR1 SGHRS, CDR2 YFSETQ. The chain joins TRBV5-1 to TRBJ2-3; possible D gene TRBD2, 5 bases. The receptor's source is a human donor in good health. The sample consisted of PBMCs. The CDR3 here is CASSQTRSTDTQYF. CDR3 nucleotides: TGCGCCAGCAGCCAAACTAGAAGCACAGATACGCAGTATTTT.